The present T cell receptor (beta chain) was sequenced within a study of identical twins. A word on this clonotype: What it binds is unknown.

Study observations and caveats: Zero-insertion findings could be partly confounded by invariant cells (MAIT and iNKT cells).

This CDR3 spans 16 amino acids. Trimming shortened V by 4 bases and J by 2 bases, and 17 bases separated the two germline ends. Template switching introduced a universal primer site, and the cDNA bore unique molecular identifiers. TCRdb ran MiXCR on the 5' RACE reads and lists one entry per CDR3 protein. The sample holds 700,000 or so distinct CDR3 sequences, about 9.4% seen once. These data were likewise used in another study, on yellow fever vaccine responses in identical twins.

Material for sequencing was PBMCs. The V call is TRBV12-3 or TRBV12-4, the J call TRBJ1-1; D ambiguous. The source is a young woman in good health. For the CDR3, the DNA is TGTGCCAGCAGTTCTCAGACCCGACGTTATAACACTGAAGCTTTCTTT. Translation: CASSSQTRRYNTEAFF.